This is a list of T cell receptor beta chains from one sample in a study of blood T cells in healthy people across ages. Using its own MiXCR run on the 5' RACE reads, TCRdb lists one record per CDR3 protein. The repertoire has over 550,000 distinct CDR3 sequences, approximately 30% of them found once; the top ten carry more than 15%. The source material was blood. The receptor source for this set is an elderly woman in good health. The CDR3 runs from the conserved cysteine through the conserved F or W. A D gene is named only where the DNA matches it firmly. A clone size is listed for some rows: how often the clone was seen (once, few, many), or a class if it is expanded.

v_call	j_call	clone_size	d_call	cdr3_aa	cdr3_nt
TRBV20-1	TRBJ1-1	.	TRBD1	CSASIPGTGAAREAFF	TGCAGTGCTAGTATTCCCGGGACAGGGGCCGCGAGAGAGGCTTTCTTT
TRBV11-1	TRBJ2-1	.	TRBD2	CASSGTSGGASGIF	TGTGCCAGCAGCGGTACTAGCGGGGGGGCGAGCGGGATCTTC
TRBV19	TRBJ2-7	few	.	CASSIQFQQPLGEQYF	TGTGCCAGTAGTATACAATTCCAGCAGCCCCTCGGCGAGCAGTACTTC
TRBV9	TRBJ2-2	.	.	CASSVVGLNTGELFF	TGTGCCAGCAGCGTAGTGGGCCTTAACACCGGGGAGCTGTTTTTT
TRBV24-1	TRBJ2-1	few	TRBD2	CATSDRSGGALHEQFF	TGTGCCACCAGTGACCGTAGCGGGGGGGCTCTGCATGAGCAGTTCTTC
TRBV20-1	TRBJ2-1	.	.	CSASRPNNEQFF	TGCAGTGCTAGCAGGCCAAACAATGAGCAGTTCTTC
TRBV2	TRBJ1-6	.	.	CASRGLEYNSPLHF	TGTGCCAGCAGAGGACTGGAGTATAATTCACCCCTCCACTTT
TRBV27	TRBJ2-7	few	.	CASSGPSCEQYF	TGTGCCTCGTCCGGCCCATCCTGCGAGCAGTACTTC
TRBV3-1	TRBJ2-5	.	.	CASSHRYQETQYF	TGTGCCAGCAGCCACCGGTACCAAGAGACCCAGTACTTC
TRBV7-3	TRBJ2-7	many	.	CASSPRDTSYEQYF	TGTGCCAGCAGCCCTAGGGACACCTCCTACGAGCAGTACTTC
TRBV3-1	TRBJ1-6	few	.	CASCPGHTYNSPLHF	TGTGCCAGCTGCCCGGGACACACCTATAATTCACCCCTCCACTTT
TRBV6-5	TRBJ1-2	.	TRBD1	CASSYKGTGIFYGYTF	TGTGCCAGCAGTTACAAAGGGACAGGGATTTTCTATGGCTACACCTTC
TRBV20-1	TRBJ2-3	few	.	CSASKPGAGGADTQYF	TGCAGTGCTAGCAAGCCGGGGGCCGGAGGCGCAGATACGCAGTATTTT
TRBV5-1	TRBJ2-1	many	.	CASIGYNEQFF	TGCGCCAGCATAGGTTACAATGAGCAGTTCTTC
TRBV20-1	TRBJ2-5	.	TRBD2	CSARLAYGGTQYF	TGCAGTGCTCGACTAGCTTACGGGGGGACCCAGTACTTC
TRBV7-2	TRBJ2-3	many	.	CASSLTPGWGTDTQYF	TGTGCCAGCAGCTTAACTCCAGGGTGGGGCACAGATACGCAGTATTTT
TRBV10-3	TRBJ1-5	many	.	CAISERGNNQPQHF	TGTGCCATCAGTGAGCGGGGAAACAATCAGCCCCAGCATTTT
TRBV7-3	TRBJ2-1	many	.	CASSLEGTNGEQFF	TGTGCCAGCAGCTTAGAGGGTACAAACGGTGAGCAGTTCTTC
TRBV27	TRBJ2-1	.	.	CASSFVGISEQFF	TGTGCCAGCAGTTTCGTCGGAATTTCCGAGCAGTTCTTC
TRBV6-1	TRBJ2-5	many	TRBD1	CASMNRGRETQYF	TGTGCCAGCATGAACAGGGGTCGAGAGACCCAGTACTTC
TRBV6-5	TRBJ2-5	.	TRBD2	CASSRPRTSGYNEQYF	TGTGCCAGCAGCAGACCGCGGACTAGCGGGTACAATGAGCAGTACTTC
TRBV28	TRBJ2-1	.	.	CASRQPGTPNNEQFF	TGTGCCAGCAGACAACCCGGGACACCCAACAATGAGCAGTTCTTC
TRBV30	TRBJ2-7	once	TRBD2	CAWSVGSGTSYEQYF	TGTGCCTGGAGTGTAGGCAGCGGGACGTCTTACGAGCAGTACTTC
TRBV7-2	TRBJ1-3	few	.	CASSLDRTYSGNTIYF	TGTGCCAGCAGCTTAGACAGGACATACTCTGGAAACACCATCTATTTT
TRBV6-6	TRBJ1-2	many	TRBD1	CASSYLTGARHYGYTF	TGTGCCAGCAGTTACCTAACAGGGGCGCGACACTATGGCTACACCTTC
TRBV28	TRBJ2-4	many	.	CASSNDPASRGIQYF	TGTGCCAGCAGTAACGATCCGGCCTCCCGCGGCATTCAGTACTTC
TRBV20-1	TRBJ2-1	.	.	CSARDGRSYNEQFF	TGCAGTGCTAGAGATGGTAGGTCCTACAATGAGCAGTTCTTC
TRBV7-9	TRBJ1-4	.	.	CASSLRDGNEKLFF	TGTGCCAGCAGCTTAAGGGACGGCAATGAAAAACTGTTTTTT
TRBV2	TRBJ2-7	many	.	CASSEGSSSYEQYF	TGTGCCAGCAGTGAAGGTAGTAGCTCCTACGAGCAGTACTTC
TRBV2	TRBJ1-2	.	.	CASSEAPGRDYGYTF	TGTGCCAGCAGTGAAGCACCGGGACGGGACTATGGCTACACCTTC
TRBV7-2	TRBJ1-4	many	.	CASSLMRGAQEKLFF	TGTGCCAGCAGCTTAATGCGGGGCGCGCAAGAAAAACTGTTTTTT
TRBV27	TRBJ1-2	many	.	CASSMLSGGAPGGYTF	TGTGCCAGCAGTATGCTTTCGGGGGGCGCCCCCGGGGGCTACACCTTC
TRBV20-1	TRBJ2-7	many	.	CSASRGTPYEQYF	TGCAGTGCTAGTAGGGGGACCCCCTACGAGCAGTACTTC
TRBV12-3/TRBV12-4	TRBJ1-5	.	TRBD1	CASTEGDRAQPQHF	TGTGCCAGCACCGAGGGGGACAGGGCTCAGCCCCAGCATTTT
TRBV5-6	TRBJ2-3	few	.	CASSLSGNTDTQYF	TGTGCCAGCAGCTTGTCCGGGAACACAGATACGCAGTATTTT
TRBV5-1	TRBJ1-2	many	.	CASSLGESYGYTF	TGCGCCAGCAGCCTAGGAGAGAGTTACGGCTACACCTTC
TRBV20-1	TRBJ1-2	.	.	CSARTAAKGYGYTF	TGCAGTGCTAGAACAGCAGCCAAGGGCTATGGCTACACCTTC
TRBV12-3/TRBV12-4	TRBJ1-1	many	.	CASSRGGWAPVNTEAFF	TGTGCCAGCTCAAGGGGGGGCTGGGCCCCGGTGAACACTGAAGCTTTCTTT
TRBV20-1	TRBJ2-7	once	TRBD1	CSAWKMGQGNYEQYF	TGCAGTGCTTGGAAGATGGGACAGGGAAACTACGAGCAGTACTTC
TRBV11-2	TRBJ2-7	many	TRBD2	CASWGGGGTYEQYF	TGTGCCAGCTGGGGGGGGGGAGGTACCTACGAGCAGTACTTC
TRBV7-3	TRBJ1-1	many	.	CASSFTPNTEAFF	TGTGCCAGCAGCTTCACCCCCAACACTGAAGCTTTCTTT
TRBV19	TRBJ1-2	.	TRBD1	CASRERGQHYGYTF	TGTGCCAGTAGGGAAAGGGGACAGCACTATGGCTACACCTTC
TRBV30	TRBJ2-3	.	.	CAWSAADTQYF	TGTGCCTGGTCCGCAGCGGATACGCAGTATTTT
TRBV5-6	TRBJ2-7	.	.	CAGSLAGTCYEQYF	TGTGCCGGCAGCTTGGCCGGGACCTGCTACGAGCAGTACTTC
TRBV20-1	TRBJ2-1	.	.	CSAPSFQYNEQFF	TGCAGTGCCCCCTCGTTTCAGTACAATGAGCAGTTCTTC
TRBV3-1	TRBJ2-4	.	.	CASSQGAGRGFKNIQYF	TGTGCCAGCAGCCAAGGAGCGGGCAGGGGGTTTAAAAACATTCAGTACTTC
TRBV20-1	TRBJ2-1	many	TRBD2	CSARFGLAGGVKQFF	TGCAGTGCCCGATTCGGACTAGCGGGGGGAGTTAAGCAGTTCTTC
TRBV20-1	TRBJ2-1	.	TRBD2	CSATDPLAGGNEQFF	TGCAGTGCTACCGACCCGCTAGCGGGAGGGAATGAGCAGTTCTTC
TRBV4-1	TRBJ2-3	.	.	CARSQEGVGDTQYF	TGCGCCCGCAGCCAAGAGGGGGTAGGGGATACGCAGTATTTT
TRBV7-6	TRBJ2-1	many	TRBD2	CASSLLLAGGQDEQFF	TGTGCCAGCAGCTTACTCCTAGCGGGGGGGCAAGATGAGCAGTTCTTC
TRBV5-1	TRBJ2-1	many	TRBD2	CASSPGRTGGLAGANEQFF	TGCGCCAGCAGTCCAGGACGGACAGGGGGACTAGCGGGGGCCAATGAGCAGTTCTTC
TRBV18	TRBJ1-6	few	.	CASSPLSQQGESPLHF	TGTGCCAGCTCACCACTCTCCCAACAGGGTGAATCACCCCTCCACTTT